This entry features one T cell receptor (beta chain) sequence. The assay was immunoSEQ multiplex PCR, and TCRdb's table has in-frame clones only and misses some. The sample has approximately 280,000 clones, approximately 90% seen once. The data were taken from a study of blood T cell repertoires in COVID-19. Overall study context: The samples span acute and convalescent COVID-19 from the United States, Italy and Spain.

Germline V gene lookup returns CDR1 MDHEN and CDR2 SYDVKM. V lost 5 bases and J 5 bases, leaving 18 bases between the germline ends. CDR3 length: 16 residues. This rearrangement joins TRBV28 to TRBJ1-4; maybe TRBD1 (6 bases). Sequencing was performed on PBMCs or T cells enriched from blood (not recorded which). The sequence was collected from a woman in her thirties or forties who had recovered from COVID-19. The CDR3 reads CASSPSAQGQNEKLFF. CDR3 bases: TGTGCCAGCAGTCCCTCGGCACAGGGCCAAAATGAAAAACTGTTTTTT.